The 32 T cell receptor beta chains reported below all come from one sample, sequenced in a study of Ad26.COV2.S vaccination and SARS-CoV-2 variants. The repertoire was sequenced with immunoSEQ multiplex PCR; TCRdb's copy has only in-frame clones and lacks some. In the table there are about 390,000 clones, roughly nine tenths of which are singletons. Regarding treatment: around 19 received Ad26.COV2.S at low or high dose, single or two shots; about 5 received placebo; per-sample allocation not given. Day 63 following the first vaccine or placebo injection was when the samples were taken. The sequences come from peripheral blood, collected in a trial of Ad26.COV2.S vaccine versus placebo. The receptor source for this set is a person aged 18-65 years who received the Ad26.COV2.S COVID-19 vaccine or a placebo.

The CDR3 bases are TGTGCCAGCCGGCCTCAGGGGGGCGGGATCAATGAGCAGTTCTTC. Encoded protein: CASRPQGGGINEQFF. The chain employs TRBV10-3 and TRBJ2-1, with a possible D match to TRBD1 (7 bases). The CDR3 has 15 amino acids. The germline V and J ends were trimmed by 10 bases and 6 bases, with 22 bases remaining between them. Germline-derived CDR1 and CDR2 are ENHRY and SYGVKD.

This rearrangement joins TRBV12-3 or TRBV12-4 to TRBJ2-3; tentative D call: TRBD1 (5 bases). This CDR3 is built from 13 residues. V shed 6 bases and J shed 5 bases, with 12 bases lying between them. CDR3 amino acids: CASSLLRGDTQYF. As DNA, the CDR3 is TGTGCCAGCAGCTTACTAAGGGGAGATACGCAGTATTTT.

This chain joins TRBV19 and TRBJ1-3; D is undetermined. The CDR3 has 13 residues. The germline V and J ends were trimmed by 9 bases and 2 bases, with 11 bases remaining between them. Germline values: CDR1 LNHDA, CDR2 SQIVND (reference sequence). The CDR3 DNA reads TGTGCCAGCATAGGGTGGACTGGAAACACCATATATTTT. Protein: CASIGWTGNTIYF.

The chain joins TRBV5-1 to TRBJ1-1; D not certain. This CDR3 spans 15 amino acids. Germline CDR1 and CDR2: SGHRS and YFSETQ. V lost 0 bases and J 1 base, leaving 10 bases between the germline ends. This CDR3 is CASSLALTANTEAFF. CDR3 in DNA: TGCGCCAGCAGCTTGGCCCTGACGGCGAACACTGAAGCTTTCTTT.

In DNA, the CDR3 is TGTGCCAGCTCGTCTGGACTAGCGGACTACAATGAGCAGTTCTTC. Translation: CASSSGLADYNEQFF. This rearrangement joins TRBV18 to TRBJ2-1, with 10 bases matching TRBD2. The V segment lost 6 bases and the J segment 3 bases; nucleotides outside the gene matches: 5. Germline-derived CDR1 and CDR2 are KGHSH and LQKENI. This CDR3 has 15 residues.

The CDR3 region has the DNA TGTGCCAGCAGCCCGGTTGGGGGGACTGAAGCTTTCTTT. Its protein product is CASSPVGGTEAFF. The chain joins TRBV7-2 to TRBJ1-1, with a possible D match to TRBD1 (5 bases). There are 13 residues in the CDR3. CDR1 SGHTA and CDR2 FQGNSA come from the germline V gene. Trimming shortened V by 5 bases and J by 5 bases, and 12 bases separated the two germline ends.

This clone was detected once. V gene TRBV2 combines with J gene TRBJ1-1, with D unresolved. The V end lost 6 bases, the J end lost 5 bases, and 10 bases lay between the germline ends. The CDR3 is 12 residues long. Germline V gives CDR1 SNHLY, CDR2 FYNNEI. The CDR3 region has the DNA TGTGCCAGCAGGGACGATCGTACTGAAGCTTTCTTT. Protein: CASRDDRTEAFF.

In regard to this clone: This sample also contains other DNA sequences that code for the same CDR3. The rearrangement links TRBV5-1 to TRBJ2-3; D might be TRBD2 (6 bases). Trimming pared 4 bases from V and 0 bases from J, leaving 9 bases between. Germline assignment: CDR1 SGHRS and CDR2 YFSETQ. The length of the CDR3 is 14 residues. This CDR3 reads CASSLGTSTDTQYF. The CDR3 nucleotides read TGCGCCAGCAGCCTAGGGACTAGCACAGATACGCAGTATTTT.

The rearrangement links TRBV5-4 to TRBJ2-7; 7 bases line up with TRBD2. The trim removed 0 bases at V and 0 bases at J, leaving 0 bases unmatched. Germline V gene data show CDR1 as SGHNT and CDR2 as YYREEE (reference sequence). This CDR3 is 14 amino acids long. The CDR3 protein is CASSLGLASYEQYF. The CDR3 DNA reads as TGTGCCAGCAGCTTGGGACTAGCCTCCTACGAGCAGTACTTC.

The CDR3: CASSYLSGRGDGYTF. Here the CDR3 DNA reads TGTGCCAGCAGTTACCTTTCGGGCAGGGGAGACGGCTACACCTTC. The rearrangement uses TRBV6-5 and TRBJ1-2, with TRBD1 as a possible D gene (6 bases). V was pared by 2 bases and J by 8 bases, with 18 bases between. Germline V lookup: CDR1 MNHEY, CDR2 SVGAGI. The length of the CDR3 is 15 residues.

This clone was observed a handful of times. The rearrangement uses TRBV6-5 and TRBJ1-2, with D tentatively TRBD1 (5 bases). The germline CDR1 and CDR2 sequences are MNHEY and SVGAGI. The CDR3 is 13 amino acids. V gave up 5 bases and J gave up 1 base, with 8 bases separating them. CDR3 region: CASSHRFNYGYTF. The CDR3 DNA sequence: TGTGCCAGCAGTCACAGGTTTAACTATGGCTACACCTTC.

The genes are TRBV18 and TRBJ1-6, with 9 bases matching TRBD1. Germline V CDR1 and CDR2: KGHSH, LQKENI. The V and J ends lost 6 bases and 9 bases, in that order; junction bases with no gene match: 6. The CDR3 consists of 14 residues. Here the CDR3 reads CASSPGQGASPLHF. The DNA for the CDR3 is TGTGCCAGCTCCCCGGGACAGGGCGCTTCACCCCTCCACTTT.

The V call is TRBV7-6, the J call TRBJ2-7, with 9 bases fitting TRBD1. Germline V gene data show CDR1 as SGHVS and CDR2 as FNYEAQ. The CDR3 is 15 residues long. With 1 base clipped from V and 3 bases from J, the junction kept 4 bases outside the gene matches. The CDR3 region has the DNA TGTGCCAGCAGCTTAGGTTCGACAGGGGGCTACGAGCAGTACTTC. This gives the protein CASSLGSTGGYEQYF.

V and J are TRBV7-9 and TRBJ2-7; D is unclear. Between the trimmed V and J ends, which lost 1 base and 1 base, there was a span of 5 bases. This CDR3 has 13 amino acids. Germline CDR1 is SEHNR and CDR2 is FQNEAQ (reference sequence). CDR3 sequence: CASSLESSYEQYF. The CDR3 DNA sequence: TGTGCCAGCAGCTTAGAAAGTTCCTACGAGCAGTACTTC.

CDR3 sequence reads: CASSFFDQGGYQPQHF. In DNA form, the CDR3 reads TGTGCCAGCAGTTTTTTCGATCAGGGTGGCTATCAGCCCCAGCATTTT. The V gene is TRBV6-5, the J gene TRBJ1-5, with a weak D call TRBD1 (5 bases). Germline V CDR1 and CDR2: MNHEY, SVGAGI. V shed 4 bases and J shed 5 bases, with 18 bases lying between them. CDR3 length equals 16 residues.

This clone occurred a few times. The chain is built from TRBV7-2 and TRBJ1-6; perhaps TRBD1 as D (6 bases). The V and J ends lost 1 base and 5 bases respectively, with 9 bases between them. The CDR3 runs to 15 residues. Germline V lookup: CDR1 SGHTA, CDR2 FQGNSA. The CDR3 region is CASSLETGDNSPLHF. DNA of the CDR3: TGTGCCAGCAGCTTAGAGACAGGTGATAATTCACCCCTCCACTTT.

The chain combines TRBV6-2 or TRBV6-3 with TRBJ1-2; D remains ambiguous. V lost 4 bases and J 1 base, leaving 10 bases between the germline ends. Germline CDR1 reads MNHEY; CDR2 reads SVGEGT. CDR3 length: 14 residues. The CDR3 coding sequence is TGTGCCAGCAGTTGGGCGACGGTTAACTATGGCTACACCTTC. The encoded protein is CASSWATVNYGYTF.

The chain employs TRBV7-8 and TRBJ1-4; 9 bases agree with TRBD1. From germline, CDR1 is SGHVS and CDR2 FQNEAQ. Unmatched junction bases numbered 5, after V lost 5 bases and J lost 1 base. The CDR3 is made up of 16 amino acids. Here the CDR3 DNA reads TGTGCCAGCAGCGACCGGACAGGGGTAACTAATGAAAAACTGTTTTTT. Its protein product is CASSDRTGVTNEKLFF.

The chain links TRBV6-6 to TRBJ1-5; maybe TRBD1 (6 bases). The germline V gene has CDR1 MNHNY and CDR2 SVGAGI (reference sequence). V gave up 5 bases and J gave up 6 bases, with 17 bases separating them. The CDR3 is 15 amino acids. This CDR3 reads CASSPSTGTSQPQHF. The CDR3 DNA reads TGTGCCAGCAGTCCGTCTACCGGGACAAGTCAGCCCCAGCATTTT.

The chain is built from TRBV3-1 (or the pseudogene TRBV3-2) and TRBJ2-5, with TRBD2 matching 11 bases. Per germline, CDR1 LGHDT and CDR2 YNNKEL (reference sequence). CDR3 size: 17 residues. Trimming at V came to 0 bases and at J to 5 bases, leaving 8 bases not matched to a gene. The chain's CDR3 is CASSQDVSGGAWETQYF. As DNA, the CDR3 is TGTGCCAGCAGCCAAGATGTTAGCGGGGGGGCCTGGGAGACCCAGTACTTC.

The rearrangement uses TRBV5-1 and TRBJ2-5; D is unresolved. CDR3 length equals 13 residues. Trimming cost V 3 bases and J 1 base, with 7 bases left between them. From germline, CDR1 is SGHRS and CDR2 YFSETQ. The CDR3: CASSSGIQETQYF. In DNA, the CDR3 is TGCGCCAGCAGCTCGGGTATCCAAGAGACCCAGTACTTC.

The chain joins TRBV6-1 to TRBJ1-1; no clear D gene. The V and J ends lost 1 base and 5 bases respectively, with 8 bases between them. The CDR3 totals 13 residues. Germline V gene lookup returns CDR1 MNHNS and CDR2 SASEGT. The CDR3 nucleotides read TGTGCCAGCAGTGAAGTCGATGAGACTGAAGCTTTCTTT. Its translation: CASSEVDETEAFF.

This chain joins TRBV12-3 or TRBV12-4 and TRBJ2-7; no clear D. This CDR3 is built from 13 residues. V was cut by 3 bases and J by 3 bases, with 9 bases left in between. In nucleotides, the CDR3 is TGTGCCAGCAGTTTTGGTTCCAACTACGAGCAGTACTTC. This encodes CASSFGSNYEQYF.

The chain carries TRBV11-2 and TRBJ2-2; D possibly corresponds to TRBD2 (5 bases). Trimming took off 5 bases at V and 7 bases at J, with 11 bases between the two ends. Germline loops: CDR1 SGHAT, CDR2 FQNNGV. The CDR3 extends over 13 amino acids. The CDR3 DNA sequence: TGTGCCAGCAGCGTGGACTCGGTCGGGGAGCTGTTTTTT. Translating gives CASSVDSVGELFF.

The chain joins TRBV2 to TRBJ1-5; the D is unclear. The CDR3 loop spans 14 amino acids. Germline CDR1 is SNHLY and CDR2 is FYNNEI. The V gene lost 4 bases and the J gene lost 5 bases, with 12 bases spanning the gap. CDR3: CASSVGVVYQPQHF. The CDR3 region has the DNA TGTGCCAGCAGTGTTGGGGTTGTATATCAGCCCCAGCATTTT.

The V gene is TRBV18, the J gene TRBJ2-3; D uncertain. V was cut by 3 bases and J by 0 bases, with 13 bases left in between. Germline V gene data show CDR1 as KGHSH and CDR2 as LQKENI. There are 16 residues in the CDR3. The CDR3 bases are TGTGCCAGCTCACCGCACCCTCAAGCTAGCACAGATACGCAGTATTTT. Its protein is CASSPHPQASTDTQYF.

For the CDR3, the DNA is TGTGCCAGCAGCTTAGCGGGGGGCCTCACCGGGGAGCTGTTTTTT. Translated, it gives CASSLAGGLTGELFF. V usage is TRBV11-2 and J usage is TRBJ2-2; D perhaps matches TRBD2 (7 bases). Looked up from germline, CDR1 is SGHAT and CDR2 is FQNNGV. V lost 1 base and J lost 4, with 10 bases in between. The CDR3 has 15 amino acids. The complete variable domain, with remaining parts taken from reference TRBV11-2 and TRBJ2-2, reads EAGVAQSPRYKIIEKRQSVAFWCNPISGHATLYWYQQILGQGPKLLIQFQNNGVVDDSQLPKDRFSAERLKGVDSTLKIQPAKLEDSAVYLCASSLAGGLTGELFFGEGSRLTVL.

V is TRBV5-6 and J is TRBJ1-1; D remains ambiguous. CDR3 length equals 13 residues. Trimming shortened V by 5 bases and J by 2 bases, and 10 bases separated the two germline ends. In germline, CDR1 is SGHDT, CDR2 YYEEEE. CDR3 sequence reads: CASRGAPNTEAFF. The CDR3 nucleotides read TGTGCCAGCAGGGGCGCCCCCAACACTGAAGCTTTCTTT.

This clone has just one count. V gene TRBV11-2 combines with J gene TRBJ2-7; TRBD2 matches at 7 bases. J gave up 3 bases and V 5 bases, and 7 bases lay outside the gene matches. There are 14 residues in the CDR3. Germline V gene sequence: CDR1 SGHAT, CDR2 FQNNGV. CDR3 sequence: CASSGTIKFYEQYF. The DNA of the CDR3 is TGTGCCAGCAGCGGGACTATCAAGTTCTACGAGCAGTACTTC.

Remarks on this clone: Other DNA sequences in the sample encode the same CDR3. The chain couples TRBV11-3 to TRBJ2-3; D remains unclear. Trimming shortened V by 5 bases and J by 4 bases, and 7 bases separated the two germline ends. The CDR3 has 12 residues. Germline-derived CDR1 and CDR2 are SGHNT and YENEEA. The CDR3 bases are TGTGCCAGCAGCCTCGGTGCAGATACGCAGTATTTT. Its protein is CASSLGADTQYF. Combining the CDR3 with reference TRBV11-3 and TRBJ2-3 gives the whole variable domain EAGVVQSPRYKIIEKKQPVAFWCNPISGHNTLYWYLQNLGQGPELLIRYENEEAVDDSQLPKDRFSAERLKGVDSTLKIQPAELGDSAVYLCASSLGADTQYFGPGTRLTVL.

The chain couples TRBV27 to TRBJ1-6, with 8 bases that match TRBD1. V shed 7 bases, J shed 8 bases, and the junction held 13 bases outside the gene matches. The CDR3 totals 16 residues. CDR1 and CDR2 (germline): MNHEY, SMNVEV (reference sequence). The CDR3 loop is CASTILSGTGHSPLHF. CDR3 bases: TGTGCCAGCACCATCCTCTCCGGGACAGGTCATTCACCCCTCCACTTT.

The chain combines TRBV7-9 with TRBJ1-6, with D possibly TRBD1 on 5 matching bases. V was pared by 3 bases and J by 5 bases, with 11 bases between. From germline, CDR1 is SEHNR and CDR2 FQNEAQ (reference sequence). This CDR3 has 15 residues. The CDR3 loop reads CASSFSGVNNSPLHF. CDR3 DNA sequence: TGTGCCAGCAGCTTTTCGGGGGTAAATAATTCACCCCTCCACTTT.